Sequencing of this T cell receptor (beta chain) was carried out in a study of Tregs in tolerant kidney transplant recipients. Unstimulated regulatory T cells (CD4+CD25+CD127-), CD4+CD25- non-regulatory cells, CD4 and CD8 cells were FACS-sorted from thawed PBMCs. V was cut by 3 bases and J by 5 bases, with 11 bases left in between. Germline assignment: CDR1 SGDLS and CDR2 YYNGEE. CDR3 length equals 13 residues. Clones were sequenced by immunoSEQ multiplex PCR, and TCRdb holds only the in-frame ones, with some missing. The sample gives around 230,000 clones, 84% of which show up once; about 0.58% is in the top ten. Study results and limitations: Expanding Tregs on activated donor B cells appeared to best identify donor-specific TCRbeta clones. The small number of patients limits these findings pending further validation.

In the case of this clone: Its cognate antigen is unknown.

What was sequenced was CD4+ T cells from blood. The J gene is TRBJ1-1, the V gene TRBV9, with D uncertain. The source is a human donor in good health. The CDR3: CASSGRGKTEAFF. DNA for the CDR3: TGTGCCAGCAGCGGGAGAGGGAAGACTGAAGCTTTCTTT.